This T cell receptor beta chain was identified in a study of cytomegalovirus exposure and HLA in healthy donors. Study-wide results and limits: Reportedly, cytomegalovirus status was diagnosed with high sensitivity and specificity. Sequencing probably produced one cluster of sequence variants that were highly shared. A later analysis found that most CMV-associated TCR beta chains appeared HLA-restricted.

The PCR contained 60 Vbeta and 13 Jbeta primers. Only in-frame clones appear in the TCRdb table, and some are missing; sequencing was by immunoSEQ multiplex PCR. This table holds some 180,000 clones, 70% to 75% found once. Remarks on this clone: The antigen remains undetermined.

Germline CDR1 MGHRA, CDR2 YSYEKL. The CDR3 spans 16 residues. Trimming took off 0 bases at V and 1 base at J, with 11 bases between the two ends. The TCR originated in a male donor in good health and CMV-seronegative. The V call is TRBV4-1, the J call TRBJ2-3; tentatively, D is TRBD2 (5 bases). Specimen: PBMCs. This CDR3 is CASSQELASRTDTQYF. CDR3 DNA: TGCGCCAGCAGCCAAGAGTTAGCGAGCCGCACAGATACGCAGTATTTT.